Following are 30 T cell receptor beta chains from one sample sequenced in a study of metastatic and nonmetastatic thyroid tumors. Every patient underwent thyroid surgery untreated. TCRdb re-processed the PCR reads through MiXCR. The sample includes about 26,000 clones, about 15% seen only once; the top ten take approximately 3.4%. The sequenced material came from blood. The receptors originated from a female donor with papillary thyroid cancer or a benign thyroid nodule (not recorded which). Some clones in this sample may be carry-over from other donors' samples.

This clone counts as medium-sized (0.01 to 0.1%). The chain is built from TRBV27 and TRBJ1-2; 7 bases line up with TRBD1. J lost 2 bases, V lost 4 bases, and 4 bases had no gene match. Germline V gene data show CDR1 as MNHEY and CDR2 as SMNVEV (reference sequence). This CDR3 is 14 amino acids long. As DNA, the CDR3 is TGTGCCAGCAGTTCCGCGACAGGGAACTATGGCTACACCTTC. Its translation: CASSSATGNYGYTF.

This clone is categorized as medium-sized. For the CDR3, the DNA is TGCAGTGCCCGACTAGCGGGATCGGCCTACACCGGGGAGCTGTTTTTT. Protein: CSARLAGSAYTGELFF. This chain connects TRBV20-1 to TRBJ2-2, with 11 bases matching TRBD2. Germline values: CDR1 DFQATT, CDR2 SNEGSKA (reference sequence). The CDR3 covers 16 residues. The J segment lost 3 bases and the V segment lost 6 bases, leaving 9 bases of the junction unmatched.

This clone was seen once. The genes are TRBV20-1 and TRBJ2-7; possible D gene TRBD2, 7 bases. CDR3 length: 13 residues. The germline V gene encodes CDR1 DFQATT and CDR2 SNEGSKA (reference sequence). The CDR3 DNA reads TGCACTGCACGCCGGGGGGCCGGATACGAGCAGTACTTC. This sequence encodes CTARRGAGYEQYF.

This clone was seen repeatedly, ten times or more. The chain is built from TRBV4-1 and TRBJ1-6; possibly TRBD1 for D (5 bases). This CDR3 comprises 16 residues. V shed 4 bases and J shed 7 bases, with 17 bases lying between them. The V gene's germline CDR1 is MGHRA and CDR2 YSYEKL. The CDR3 DNA sequence: TGCGCCAGCAGCCCCTTGGGGGGGTACATGAATTCACCCCTCCACTTT. Translating gives CASSPLGGYMNSPLHF.

This clone showed up many times. The chain has TRBV10-3 and TRBJ1-1; D is unclear. Germline V gene lookup returns CDR1 ENHRY and CDR2 SYGVKD. With 2 bases removed from V and 1 base from J, the gap between germline ends came to 5 bases. This CDR3 has 13 residues. The chain's CDR3 is CAISEEQNTEAFF. CDR3 in DNA: TGTGCCATCAGTGAGGAACAGAACACTGAAGCTTTCTTT.

This clone occurred many times. V is TRBV19 and J is TRBJ1-2; 7 bases align to TRBD1. CDR1 LNHDA and CDR2 SQIVND come from the germline V gene (reference sequence). The CDR3 is 16 residues long. With 3 bases clipped from V and 0 bases from J, the junction kept 7 bases outside the gene matches. This CDR3 reads CASSILPGTANYGYTF. The DNA for the CDR3 is TGTGCCAGTAGTATTCTACCCGGGACAGCTAACTATGGCTACACCTTC.

Regarding this clone: A junction end diverges from the germline sequence, so it may reflect a read error. The V call is TRBV11-2, the J call TRBJ2-6; D unresolved. The V gene's germline CDR1 is SGHAT and CDR2 FQNNGV. This CDR3 spans 18 amino acids. The CDR3 sequence is CASRTFRRSPSVASVLTF. In nucleotides, the CDR3 is TGTGCCAGCAGGACCTTTAGGCGGTCCCCCTCTGTTGCCAGCGTCCTGACTTTC.

This clone was counted ten times or more. The V call is TRBV19, the J call TRBJ1-5, with 8 positions matching TRBD1. Germline trimming cut 8 bases from V and 2 bases from J; bases unmatched to any gene: 2. CDR1 is LNHDA and CDR2 is SQIVND in the germline V gene (reference sequence). The CDR3 runs to 13 residues. CDR3 nucleotide sequence: TGTGCCAGTCGGGGACAGGGCAATCAGCCCCAGCATTTT. It encodes CASRGQGNQPQHF.

In this sample, this clone is medium-sized (0.01 to 0.1%). V usage is TRBV20-1 and J usage is TRBJ2-6, with TRBD1 as a possible D gene (5 bases). CDR3 length equals 16 residues. Germline CDR1 is DFQATT and CDR2 is SNEGSKA (reference sequence). Deletions cut 6 bases from V and 0 bases from J, with 15 bases between. The CDR3 protein is CSAEDTVLSGANVLTF. CDR3 bases: TGCAGTGCCGAGGACACAGTCCTCTCTGGGGCCAACGTCCTGACTTTC.

This clone has a count of ten or more. This chain joins TRBV27 and TRBJ2-1; D unresolved. Germline CDR1 and CDR2: MNHEY and SMNVEV (reference sequence). The CDR3 runs 14 residues. V was shortened by 6 bases and J by 1 base, with 10 bases between the two germline ends. Here the CDR3 reads CASSPERSYNEQFF. The CDR3 region has the DNA TGTGCCAGCAGCCCCGAAAGGTCCTACAATGAGCAGTTCTTC.

The sample holds one count of this clone. The chain is built from TRBV20-1 and TRBJ1-2, with TRBD1 matching over 9 bases. The CDR3 contains 15 residues. The germline V gene encodes CDR1 DFQATT and CDR2 SNEGSKA (reference sequence). Germline trimming cut 2 bases from V and 4 bases from J; bases unmatched to any gene: 8. The CDR3 sequence: CSARPPGGQGYGYTF. Here the CDR3 DNA reads TGCAGTGCTAGACCCCCCGGGGGACAGGGCTATGGCTACACCTTC.

This clone was recorded at least ten times. This chain uses TRBV20-1 with TRBJ2-5; 9 bases are shared with TRBD2. Germline V gene data show CDR1 as DFQATT and CDR2 as SNEGSKA (reference sequence). CDR3 length equals 18 residues. The V gene end was trimmed by 2 bases and the J gene end by 2 bases; junction bases not matched to a gene: 15. CDR3 nucleotide sequence: TGCAGTGCTAGAACCCTGGGGGCCCTAGCGGGACCGCAAGAGACCCAGTACTTC. Its translation: CSARTLGALAGPQETQYF.

In its sample, this clone was seen many times. The chain joins TRBV6-1 to TRBJ2-5, with D uncertain. V lost 3 bases, J lost 4 bases, and 6 bases lay in between. Germline values: CDR1 MNHNS, CDR2 SASEGT. The CDR3 loop spans 12 amino acids. The CDR3 DNA reads as TGTGCCAGCAGTGAGGGTCGAGAGACCCAGTACTTC. It codes for CASSEGRETQYF.

This clone was seen ten or more times. The V and J genes are TRBV28 and TRBJ1-2; 7 nucleotides agree with TRBD1. V shed 9 bases and J 4 bases; nucleotides not matched to a gene: 5. The germline V gene has CDR1 MDHEN and CDR2 SYDVKM. The CDR3 has 12 amino acids. CDR3 DNA sequence: TGTGCCAGTACCGACAGGGCCTATGGCTACACCTTC. This sequence encodes CASTDRAYGYTF.

As concerns this clone: A much larger clone is a single base away; this may be a read error. The final CDR3 position lacks the conserved phenylalanine or tryptophan, pointing to a likely read error. The chain is built from TRBV7-9 and TRBJ2-1, with D hard to call. The CDR3 is made up of 12 amino acids. Germline CDR1 SEHNR, CDR2 FQNEAQ (reference sequence). CDR3 sequence (DNA): TGTGCCATCAGCTTCAGCACAAATGAGCAGTTCCTC. This codes for CAISFSTNEQFL.

This clone was seen more than once but under ten times. The junction does not match germline at one end; this may be a read error. V and J are TRBV28 and TRBJ2-2, with a weak D call TRBD2 (5 bases). Germline CDR1 is MDHEN and CDR2 is SYDVKM. The CDR3 is 14 amino acids. Here the CDR3 DNA reads TGTGCCAGCAGTTTACATGGAATGGCCGGGGAGCTATTTTTT. Its translation: CASSLHGMAGELFF.

This clone was detected many times. The chain couples TRBV7-2 to TRBJ2-5; TRBD1 is a possible D gene (6 bases). The CDR3 extends over 15 amino acids. The germline V gene encodes CDR1 SGHTA and CDR2 FQGNSA. V gave up 5 bases and J gave up 2 bases, with 15 bases separating them. CDR3 nucleotides: TGTGCCAGCAGCCCTCCGGGACACACTCAAGAGACCCAGTACTTC. Residues: CASSPPGHTQETQYF.

This clone is categorized as medium-sized. The chain employs TRBV6-2 or TRBV6-3 and TRBJ2-7; the match to TRBD2 covers 15 bases. The CDR3 consists of 16 residues. V dropped 6 bases and J dropped 4; count of bases not matched to a gene: 7. Germline-derived CDR1 and CDR2 are MNHEY and SVGEGT. The CDR3 protein is CASSKLGLAGGYEQYF. The CDR3 coding sequence is TGTGCCAGCAGCAAACTCGGACTAGCGGGAGGGTACGAGCAGTACTTC.

This clone was observed many times. The sample holds other DNA sequences that translate to the same CDR3. The chain joins TRBV18 to TRBJ2-7; D not resolved. CDR3 length: 11 residues. V dropped 2 bases and J dropped 6 bases, with 5 bases sitting between them. Germline values: CDR1 KGHSH, CDR2 LQKENI. The CDR3 region has the DNA TGTGCCAGCTCACCAGGGCTCGAGCAGTACTTC. This encodes CASSPGLEQYF. Variable domain in full (rest from reference TRBV18 and TRBJ2-7): NAGVMQNPRHLVRRRGQEARLRCSPMKGHSHVYWYRQLPEEGLKFMVYLQKENIIDESGMPKERFSAEFPKEGPSILRIQQVVRGDSAAYFCASSPGLEQYFGPGTRLTVT.

This clone was observed a single time. Other DNA sequences in the same sample also yield this CDR3. The V call is TRBV24-1, the J call TRBJ2-1, with D perhaps TRBD1 (5 bases). With 4 bases removed from V and 6 bases from J, the gap between germline ends came to 21 bases. CDR3 length: 17 amino acids. Germline CDR1 KGHDR, CDR2 SFDVKD. This chain's CDR3 is CATSDLPTGPSGNEQFF. The CDR3 DNA reads TGTGCCACCAGTGACCTGCCAACAGGACCCTCCGGCAATGAGCAGTTCTTC.

This clone was observed at least ten times. The V and J genes are TRBV4-2 and TRBJ1-3; possible D gene TRBD1, 5 bases. V lost 0 bases and J 3 bases, leaving 12 bases between the germline ends. This CDR3 comprises 16 residues. From germline, CDR1 is LGHNA and CDR2 YNFKEQ. The DNA of the CDR3 is TGTGCCAGCAGCCAAGATGGGTCAGGGAGTGGAAACACCATATATTTT. Translation: CASSQDGSGSGNTIYF.

By sample share, this clone is medium-sized. The chain is built from TRBV3-1 and TRBJ2-7, with no clear D. V lost 1 base and J lost 6, with 10 bases in between. The length of the CDR3 is 13 residues. From germline, CDR1 is LGHDT and CDR2 YNNKEL (reference sequence). The CDR3 here is CASSQARSGEQYF. The CDR3 nucleotides read TGTGCCAGCAGCCAAGCCCGTAGTGGCGAGCAGTACTTC.

The table lists this clone with many counts. This chain uses TRBV28 with TRBJ2-3; D may be TRBD1 or TRBD2 (5 bases each). Trimming removed 5 bases from V and 3 bases from J, with 15 bases in between. Germline V gene sequence: CDR1 MDHEN, CDR2 SYDVKM. This CDR3 contains 15 residues. CDR3 residues: CASSGHGGRTDTQYF. The CDR3 DNA reads as TGTGCCAGCAGTGGGCATGGGGGTCGGACAGATACGCAGTATTTT. Together with reference TRBV28 and TRBJ2-3, the CDR3 gives the full variable domain: DVKVTQSSRYLVKRTGEKVFLECVQDMDHENMFWYRQDPGLGLRLIYFSYDVKMKEKGDIPEGYSVSREKKERFSLILESASTNQTSMYLCASSGHGGRTDTQYFGPGTRLTVL.

This clone has at least ten counts. The chain has TRBV13 and TRBJ2-5, with TRBD1 as a possible D gene (6 bases). Trimming cost V 6 bases and J 0 bases, with 11 bases left between them. Looked up from germline, CDR1 is PRHDT and CDR2 is FYEKMQ (reference sequence). The CDR3 contains 14 residues. For the CDR3, the DNA is TGTGCCAGCAGGCCGAGGGGGAACCAAGAGACCCAGTACTTC. Protein product: CASRPRGNQETQYF.

This clone has a handful of counts. V gene TRBV9 combines with J gene TRBJ1-2, with D unresolved. Germline V gene lookup returns CDR1 SGDLS and CDR2 YYNGEE. V was cut by 0 bases and J by 1 base, with 10 bases left in between. The CDR3 consists of 15 residues. The CDR3 reads CASSVGAGVNYGYTF. CDR3 coding DNA: TGTGCCAGCAGCGTAGGTGCCGGAGTTAACTATGGCTACACCTTC. Complete variable domain (other parts from reference TRBV9 and TRBJ1-2): DSGVTQTPKHLITATGQRVTLRCSPRSGDLSVYWYQQSLDQGLQFLIQYYNGEERAKGNILERFSAQQFPDLHSELNLSSLELGDSALYFCASSVGAGVNYGYTFGSGTRLTVV.

At least ten counts were recorded for this clone. This chain connects TRBV28 to TRBJ1-2; TRBD1 might be the D (5 bases). The CDR3 loop spans 16 amino acids. Trimming pared 8 bases from V and 0 bases from J, leaving 19 bases between. CDR1 and CDR2 (germline): MDHEN, SYDVKM. In DNA, the CDR3 is TGTGCCAGCTACAGTTTTCGGGGGATAGCTAACTATGGCTACACCTTC. This codes for CASYSFRGIANYGYTF.

This clone was detected many times. The CDR3 region has the DNA TGTGCCAGCAGTGAAGACAGTCTGAAATACTACGAGCAGTACTTC. Translated: CASSEDSLKYYEQYF. The genes are TRBV2 and TRBJ2-7; D gene uncertain. CDR1 and CDR2 from the germline V gene are SNHLY and FYNNEI. The CDR3 totals 15 residues. V lost 1 base and J lost 3, with 13 bases in between.

Many counts were recorded for this clone. The chain recombines TRBV5-1 with TRBJ2-4, with 8 bases identical to TRBD1. V dropped 3 bases and J dropped 5; count of bases not matched to a gene: 4. This CDR3 has 14 amino acids. Germline V gene data show CDR1 as SGHRS and CDR2 as YFSETQ. CDR3 in DNA: TGCGCCAGCAGCTCCCAGGGGGCTCAAAACATTCAGTACTTC. This encodes CASSSQGAQNIQYF.

The CDR3 spells CASNLGGAPNEQFF. In nucleotides, the CDR3 is TGTGCCAGCAATCTAGGGGGGGCCCCTAATGAGCAGTTCTTC. The chain employs TRBV27 and TRBJ2-1; possible D gene TRBD2, 7 bases. The V gene's germline CDR1 is MNHEY and CDR2 SMNVEV (reference sequence). V was cut by 7 bases and J by 7 bases, with 17 bases left in between. The CDR3 is 14 residues long.

This clone was recorded at least ten times. J is TRBJ2-1 and V is TRBV5-1; unclear D gene. CDR3 length equals 15 residues. Per germline, CDR1 SGHRS and CDR2 YFSETQ. Trimming took off 2 bases at V and 0 bases at J, with 9 bases between the two ends. The CDR3 DNA reads TGCGCCAGCAGCTTATCGCGGAGCTCCTACAATGAGCAGTTCTTC. Protein sequence: CASSLSRSSYNEQFF.